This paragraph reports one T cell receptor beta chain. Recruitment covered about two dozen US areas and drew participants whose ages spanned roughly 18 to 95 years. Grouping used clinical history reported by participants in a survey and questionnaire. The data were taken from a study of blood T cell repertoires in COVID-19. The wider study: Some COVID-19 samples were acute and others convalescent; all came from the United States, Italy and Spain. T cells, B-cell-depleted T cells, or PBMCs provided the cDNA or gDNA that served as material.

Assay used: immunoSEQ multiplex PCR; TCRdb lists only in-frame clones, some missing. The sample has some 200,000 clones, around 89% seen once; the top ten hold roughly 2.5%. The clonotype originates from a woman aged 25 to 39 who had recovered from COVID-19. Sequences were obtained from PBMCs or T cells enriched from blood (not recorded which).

The CDR3 nucleotides are TGTGCCAGCAGCTTAGCGGAGTTTGAGCCCCAGCATTTT. It specifies CASSLAEFEPQHF. The chain has TRBV7-2 and TRBJ1-5; no clear D. Germline CDR1 SGHTA, CDR2 FQGNSA. Trimming stripped 0 bases from V and 8 bases from J, with 8 bases between. CDR3 length: 13 residues.